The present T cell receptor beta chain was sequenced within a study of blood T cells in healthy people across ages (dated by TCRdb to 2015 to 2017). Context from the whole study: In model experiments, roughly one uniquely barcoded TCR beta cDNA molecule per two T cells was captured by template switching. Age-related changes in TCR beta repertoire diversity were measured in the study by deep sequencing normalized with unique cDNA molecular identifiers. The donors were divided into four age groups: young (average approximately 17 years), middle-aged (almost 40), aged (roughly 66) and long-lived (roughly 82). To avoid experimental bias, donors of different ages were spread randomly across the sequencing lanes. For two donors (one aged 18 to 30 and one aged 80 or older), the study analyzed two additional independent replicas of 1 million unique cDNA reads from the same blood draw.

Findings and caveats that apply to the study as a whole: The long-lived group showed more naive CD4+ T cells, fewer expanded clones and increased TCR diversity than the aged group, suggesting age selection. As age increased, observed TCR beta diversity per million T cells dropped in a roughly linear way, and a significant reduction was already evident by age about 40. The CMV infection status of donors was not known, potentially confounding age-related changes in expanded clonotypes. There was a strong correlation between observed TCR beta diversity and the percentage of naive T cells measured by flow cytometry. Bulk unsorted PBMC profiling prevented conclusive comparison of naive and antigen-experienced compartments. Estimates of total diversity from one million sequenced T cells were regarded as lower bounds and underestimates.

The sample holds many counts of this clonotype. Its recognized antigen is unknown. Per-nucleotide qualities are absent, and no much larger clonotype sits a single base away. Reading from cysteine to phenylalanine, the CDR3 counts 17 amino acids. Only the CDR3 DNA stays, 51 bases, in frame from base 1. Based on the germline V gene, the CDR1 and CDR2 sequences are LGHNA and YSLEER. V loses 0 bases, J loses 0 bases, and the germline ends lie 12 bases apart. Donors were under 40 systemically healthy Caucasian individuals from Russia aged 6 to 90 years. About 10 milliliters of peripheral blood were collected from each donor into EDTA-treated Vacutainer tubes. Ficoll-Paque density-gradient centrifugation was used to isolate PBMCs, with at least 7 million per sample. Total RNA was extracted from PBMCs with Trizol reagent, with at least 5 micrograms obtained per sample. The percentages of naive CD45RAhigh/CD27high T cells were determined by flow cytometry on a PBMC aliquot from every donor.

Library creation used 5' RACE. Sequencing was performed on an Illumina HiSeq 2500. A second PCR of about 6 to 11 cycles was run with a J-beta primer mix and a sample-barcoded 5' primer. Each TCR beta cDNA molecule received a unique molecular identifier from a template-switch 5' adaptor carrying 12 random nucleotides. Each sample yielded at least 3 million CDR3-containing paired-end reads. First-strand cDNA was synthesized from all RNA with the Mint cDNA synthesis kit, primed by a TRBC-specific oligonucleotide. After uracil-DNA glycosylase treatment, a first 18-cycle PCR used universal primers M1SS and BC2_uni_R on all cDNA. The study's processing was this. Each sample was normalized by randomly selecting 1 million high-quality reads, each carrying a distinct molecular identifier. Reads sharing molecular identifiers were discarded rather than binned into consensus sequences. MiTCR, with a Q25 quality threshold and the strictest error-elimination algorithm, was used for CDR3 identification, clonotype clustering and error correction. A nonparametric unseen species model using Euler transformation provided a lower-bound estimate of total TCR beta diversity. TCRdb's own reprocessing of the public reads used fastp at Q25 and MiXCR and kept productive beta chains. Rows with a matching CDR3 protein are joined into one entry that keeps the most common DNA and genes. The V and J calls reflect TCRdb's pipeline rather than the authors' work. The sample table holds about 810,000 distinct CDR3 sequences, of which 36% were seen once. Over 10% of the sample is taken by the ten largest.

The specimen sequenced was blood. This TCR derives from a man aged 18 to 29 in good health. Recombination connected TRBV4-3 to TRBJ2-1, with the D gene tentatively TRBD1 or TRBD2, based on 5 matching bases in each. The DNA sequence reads TGCGCCAGCAGCCAAGAGTTGACGGGGACCTCCTACAATGAGCAGTTCTTC. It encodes CASSQELTGTSYNEQFF.